This entry lists 6 T cell receptor beta chains sequenced from one sample in a study. TCRdb reprocessed the 5' RACE reads with MiXCR, giving one entry per CDR3 protein. The sample yields more than 40,000 distinct CDR3 sequences, less than 35% seen once. The material sequenced was memory CD4+ T cells sorted from a lymph node. Subset meaning: memory CD4+ T cells, CD4+CD45RO+CD25-. These receptors came from a female donor with breast cancer.

The rearrangement joins TRBV5-1 to TRBJ1-5; D possibly corresponds to TRBD1 (6 bases). Germline V gene data show CDR1 as SGHRS and CDR2 as YFSETQ. V was clipped by 4 bases and J by 3 bases, with 20 bases between them. The CDR3 is 17 amino acids. The CDR3, as DNA: TGCGCCAGCAGCCTGGCGGGACACAGGCGCGTCAATCAGCCCCAGCATTTT. It is translated as CASSLAGHRRVNQPQHF.

This clonotype was picked up a small number of times. V is TRBV7-8 and J is TRBJ1-2; D remains ambiguous. Germline-derived CDR1 and CDR2 are SGHVS and FQNEAQ. This CDR3 is built from 15 residues. Deletions cut 1 base from V and 4 bases from J, with 13 bases between. CDR3 region: CASSLDKAALYGYTF. The DNA of the CDR3 is TGTGCCAGCAGCTTAGATAAAGCGGCCCTCTATGGCTACACCTTC. Combining the CDR3 with reference TRBV7-8 and TRBJ1-2 gives the whole variable domain GAGVSQSPRYKVAKRGQDVALRCDPISGHVSLFWYQQALGQGPEFLTYFQNEAQLDKSGLPSDRFFAERPEGSVSTLKIQRTQQEDSAVYLCASSLDKAALYGYTFGSGTRLTVV.

The V and J genes are TRBV28 and TRBJ1-2; a weak D match, TRBD1 (6 bases). The CDR3 is 12 amino acids. The germline V gene encodes CDR1 MDHEN and CDR2 SYDVKM. V was clipped by 3 bases and J by 8 bases, with 10 bases between them. The CDR3 sequence: CASSLGGHGYTF. CDR3 bases: TGTGCCAGCAGTTTGGGGGGGCACGGCTACACCTTC.

Many counts were recorded for this clonotype. V and J are TRBV7-2 and TRBJ2-1; tentative D call: TRBD2 (5 bases). This CDR3 contains 11 residues. V lost 6 bases and J lost 12, with 12 bases in between. In germline, CDR1 is SGHTA, CDR2 FQGNSA. Written as DNA, the CDR3 is TGTGCCAGCAGTTTTTGGGCGGGGCAGTTCTTC. As protein: CASSFWAGQFF.

The chain is built from TRBV18 and TRBJ2-7, with TRBD1 as a possible D gene (5 bases). Germline assignment: CDR1 KGHSH and CDR2 LQKENI. The CDR3 consists of 13 residues. Trimming removed 6 bases from V and 2 bases from J, with 11 bases in between. The CDR3: CASSLTGTYEQYF. The CDR3 DNA follows: TGTGCCAGCTCCCTAACAGGTACCTACGAGCAGTACTTC. Full variable domain (rest looked up from reference TRBV18 and TRBJ2-7): NAGVMQNPRHLVRRRGQEARLRCSPMKGHSHVYWYRQLPEEGLKFMVYLQKENIIDESGMPKERFSAEFPKEGPSILRIQQVVRGDSAAYFCASSLTGTYEQYFGPGTRLTVT.

This clonotype was found a few times. The V gene is TRBV20-1, the J gene TRBJ2-2, with 8 positions matching TRBD2. CDR1 is DFQATT and CDR2 is SNEGSKA in the germline V gene (reference sequence). With V trimmed by 0 bases and J by 2 bases, 5 bases remained unmatched. The CDR3 is made up of 16 amino acids. This CDR3 is CSARDPGLGNTGELFF. CDR3 bases: TGCAGTGCTAGAGACCCGGGACTAGGTAACACCGGGGAGCTGTTTTTT.